This entry lists 26 T cell receptor beta chains sequenced from one sample in a study of PD-1 blockade in mismatch repair-deficient tumors. The method was immunoSEQ multiplex PCR; TCRdb's version includes in-frame clones alone and lacks a portion of them. The repertoire holds some 120,000 clones, with 86% as singletons. This specimen consisted of peripheral blood, obtained 44 weeks after starting pembrolizumab. All receptors derive from an adult with mismatch repair-deficient cancer.

This chain uses TRBV6-1 with TRBJ2-3; 8 positions agree with TRBD2. V gave up 6 bases and J gave up 0 bases; unmatched junction bases: 2. CDR3 size: 14 residues. Germline assignment: CDR1 MNHNS and CDR2 SASEGT. DNA for the CDR3: TGTGCCAGCAGCGTAGCGGGAAGCACAGATACGCAGTATTTT. This sequence encodes CASSVAGSTDTQYF.

To note about this clone: One junction end does not reproduce the germline sequence, and a read error may be involved. The chain carries TRBV7-7 and TRBJ2-3; D call uncertain. The germline CDR1 and CDR2 sequences are SSHAT and FNYEAQ (reference sequence). The CDR3 is 16 residues long. The CDR3 loop reads CASSLAWGQSTDTQYF. The DNA for the CDR3 is TGTGCTAGCAGCTTGGCGTGGGGTCAGAGCACAGATACGCAGTATTTT.

The rearrangement joins TRBV29-1 to TRBJ2-5, with D perhaps TRBD2 (6 bases). Germline V gene sequence: CDR1 SQVTM, CDR2 ANQGSEA. V lost 4 bases to trimming and J lost 1 base, with 16 bases between them. The CDR3 sequence is 15 residues long. The CDR3 sequence is CSVARSGGTQETQYF. The CDR3 nucleotides read TGCAGCGTTGCTCGGTCGGGCGGGACCCAAGAGACCCAGTACTTC.

About this clone itself: Additional DNA sequences in this sample encode the identical CDR3. The chain combines TRBV5-4 with TRBJ2-1; TRBD2 is a possible D gene (6 bases). Germline V gives CDR1 SGHNT, CDR2 YYREEE (reference sequence). The CDR3 covers 13 residues. Between the trimmed V and J ends, which lost 0 bases and 6 bases, there was a span of 7 bases. Here the CDR3 reads CASSLGRGNEQFF. The CDR3 region has the DNA TGTGCCAGCAGCTTGGGGCGGGGCAATGAGCAGTTCTTC.

This rearrangement joins TRBV15 to TRBJ2-7, with 8 bases aligning to TRBD2. This CDR3 spans 17 amino acids. The ends lost 4 bases at V and 2 bases at J; junction bases unmatched: 13. Germline V gene sequence: CDR1 LNHNV, CDR2 YYDKDF (reference sequence). CDR3 sequence (DNA): TGTGCCACCAGCACTAACTCACGGCCGGGAGGGCCCTACGAGCAGTACTTC. Protein: CATSTNSRPGGPYEQYF.

V usage is TRBV5-1 and J usage is TRBJ2-7, with a weak D call TRBD2 (6 bases). Germline CDR1 is SGHRS and CDR2 is YFSETQ. Trimming took off 5 bases at V and 2 bases at J, with 14 bases between the two ends. This CDR3 has 14 amino acids. This CDR3 reads CASRGGTEAYEQYF. In DNA, the CDR3 is TGCGCCAGCAGAGGAGGGACCGAAGCCTACGAGCAGTACTTC. Variable domain in full (rest from reference TRBV5-1 and TRBJ2-7): KAGVTQTPRYLIKTRGQQVTLSCSPISGHRSVSWYQQTPGQGLQFLFEYFSETQRNKGNFPGRFSGRQFSNSRSEMNVSTLELGDSALYLCASRGGTEAYEQYFGPGTRLTVT.

This sequence joins TRBV9 and TRBJ2-1, with 7 bases fitting TRBD2. Germline CDR1 SGDLS, CDR2 YYNGEE. The junction had 9 bases not matched to a gene; V was cut back by 3 bases and J by 3 bases. The CDR3 is made up of 16 amino acids. CDR3 in DNA: TGTGCCAGCAGCGCTTCGGGAGGCCCGATCTACAATGAGCAGTTCTTC. Its translation: CASSASGGPIYNEQFF.

J is TRBJ1-5 and V is TRBV28, with D perhaps TRBD1 (6 bases). This CDR3 contains 16 residues. V was trimmed by 3 bases and J by 2 bases, leaving 14 bases between them. Germline loops: CDR1 MDHEN, CDR2 SYDVKM. Written as DNA, the CDR3 is TGTGCCAGCAGTTTGTTTGGGGGGCTCGGCAATCAGCCCCAGCATTTT. Its protein product is CASSLFGGLGNQPQHF.

This chain joins TRBV5-4 and TRBJ2-3; 11 bases are shared with TRBD2. Trimming cost V 1 base and J 3 bases; bases outside gene matches: 10. Germline V gene data show CDR1 as SGHNT and CDR2 as YYREEE (reference sequence). The CDR3 spans 18 residues. CDR3 in amino acids: CASSLLAGGPGTTDTQYF. The DNA of the CDR3 is TGTGCCAGCAGCTTGTTAGCGGGAGGGCCGGGGACTACAGATACGCAGTATTTT.

Relative to its sample, this clone is medium-sized. V is TRBV6-1 and J is TRBJ2-5; the D gene is possibly TRBD2 (6 bases). Per the germline V gene, CDR1 is MNHNS and CDR2 is SASEGT. This CDR3 is 15 amino acids long. V was pared by 3 bases and J by 2 bases, with 13 bases between. The CDR3 region is CASSDGAGTQETQYF. The CDR3 nucleotides read TGTGCCAGCAGTGATGGGGCGGGGACTCAAGAGACCCAGTACTTC.

The V call is TRBV6-6, the J call TRBJ2-3; no firm D call. The germline V gene has CDR1 MNHNY and CDR2 SVGAGI (reference sequence). CDR3 length: 15 amino acids. Trimming left V 0 bases short and J 3 bases short, with 10 bases between. The CDR3 sequence is CASSYSKPVTDTQYF. Written as DNA, the CDR3 is TGTGCCAGCAGTTACTCGAAACCCGTGACAGATACGCAGTATTTT.

J is TRBJ2-7 and V is TRBV28, with TRBD1 as a possible D gene (6 bases). CDR1 and CDR2 (germline): MDHEN, SYDVKM. The CDR3 runs 14 residues. Trimming shortened V by 5 bases and J by 2 bases, and 13 bases separated the two germline ends. In DNA form, the CDR3 reads TGTGCCAGCAGTGAAAACAGGGTACCCTACGAGCAGTACTTC. Translation gives CASSENRVPYEQYF.

The rearrangement joins TRBV5-1 to TRBJ2-3; the D gene is possibly TRBD1 (6 bases). This CDR3 comprises 14 residues. Germline V lookup: CDR1 SGHRS, CDR2 YFSETQ. V lost 2 bases, J lost 1 base, and 8 bases lay in between. The CDR3, as DNA: TGCGCCAGCAGCTTACAGGGCGGCACAGATACGCAGTATTTT. Translated, it gives CASSLQGGTDTQYF.

The chain employs TRBV13 and TRBJ2-5, with 7 bases that match TRBD1. Germline V gene lookup returns CDR1 PRHDT and CDR2 FYEKMQ (reference sequence). V dropped 1 base and J dropped 2; count of bases not matched to a gene: 7. The CDR3 extends over 16 amino acids. In DNA form, the CDR3 reads TGTGCCAGCAGCTTAGCGGCAGGGGGACGTCAAGAGACCCAGTACTTC. Translated, it gives CASSLAAGGRQETQYF.

This sequence joins TRBV5-5 and TRBJ2-2; no reliable D call. Germline V gene data show CDR1 as SGHKS and CDR2 as YYEKEE (reference sequence). This CDR3 has 13 amino acids. Trimming stripped 2 bases from V and 2 bases from J, with 4 bases between. The CDR3 region is CASSLGNTGELFF. The CDR3 region has the DNA TGTGCCAGCAGCTTAGGTAACACCGGGGAGCTGTTTTTT. The whole variable domain, remainder taken from reference TRBV5-5 and TRBJ2-2, is DAGVTQSPTHLIKTRGQQVTLRCSPISGHKSVSWYQQVLGQGPQFIFQYYEKEERGRGNFPDRFSARQFPNYSSELNVNALLLGDSALYLCASSLGNTGELFFGEGSRLTVL.

The rearrangement uses TRBV10-2 and TRBJ2-1, with 8 nucleotides matching TRBD1. The J segment lost 4 bases and the V segment lost 0 bases, leaving 8 bases of the junction unmatched. The germline V gene has CDR1 WSHSY and CDR2 SAAADI. The CDR3 extends over 17 amino acids. The CDR3 reads CASSESPGQAYYNEQFF. The CDR3, as DNA: TGCGCCAGCAGTGAGTCTCCGGGACAGGCTTATTACAATGAGCAGTTCTTC.

This clone was observed a single time. DNA of the CDR3: TGTGCCAGCGGTCGGACTAGGACAGGGCGCACAGATACGCAGTATTTT. Protein sequence: CASGRTRTGRTDTQYF. This chain joins TRBV11-1 and TRBJ2-3; a weak D match, TRBD1 (8 bases). CDR1 is SGHAT, CDR2 FQDESV, per germline (reference sequence). CDR3 size: 16 residues. V dropped 8 bases and J dropped 1 base, with 19 bases sitting between them.

V and J are TRBV6-1 and TRBJ2-7; 8 bases match TRBD1. This CDR3 is 12 amino acids long. V lost 5 bases to trimming and J lost 4 bases; unmatched junction nucleotides: 1. Per germline, CDR1 MNHNS and CDR2 SASEGT. Here the CDR3 reads CASSRQGYEQYF. In nucleotides, the CDR3 is TGTGCCAGCAGTCGACAGGGGTACGAGCAGTACTTC.

CDR3 sequence reads: CASSTQSNTEAFF. The CDR3 DNA reads as TGTGCCAGCAGCACCCAATCCAACACTGAAGCTTTCTTT. The genes are TRBV7-3 and TRBJ1-1; D is uncertain. Deletions cut 5 bases from V and 2 bases from J, with 9 bases between. Looked up from germline, CDR1 is SGHTA and CDR2 is FQGTGA. The CDR3 sequence is 13 residues long. Drawing the rest from reference TRBV7-3 and TRBJ1-1, the complete variable domain is GAGVSQTPSNKVTEKGKYVELRCDPISGHTALYWYRQSLGQGPEFLIYFQGTGAADDSGLPNDRFFAVRPEGSVSTLKIQRTERGDSAVYLCASSTQSNTEAFFGQGTRLTVV.

J is TRBJ1-1 and V is TRBV11-2, with 8 nucleotides matching TRBD1. J lost 4 bases, V lost 5 bases, and 18 bases had no gene match. Germline V gene sequence: CDR1 SGHAT, CDR2 FQNNGV. The CDR3 spans 18 residues. CDR3 bases: TGTGCCAGCAGCCGCTTTATGCCCCAGGGGGCTTTTAGCACTGAAGCTTTCTTT. Translation gives CASSRFMPQGAFSTEAFF.

CDR3 nucleotide sequence: TGTGCCTGGATGACCGACAGTGGCAAAGCTTTCTTT. Translation gives CAWMTDSGKAFF. The chain links TRBV30 to TRBJ1-1, with D possibly matching TRBD1 (5 bases). This CDR3 comprises 12 residues. V lost 4 bases to trimming and J lost 9 bases, with 15 bases between them. Germline V gives CDR1 GTSNPN, CDR2 SVGIG (reference sequence). Drawing the rest from reference TRBV30 and TRBJ1-1, the complete variable domain is SQTIHQWPATLVQPVGSPLSLECTVEGTSNPNLYWYRQAAGRGLQLLFYSVGIGQISSEVPQNLSASRPQDRQFILSSKKLLLSDSGFYLCAWMTDSGKAFFGQGTRLTVV.

This chain connects TRBV18 to TRBJ2-1; D is tentatively TRBD1 or TRBD2 (5 bases each). Trimming removed 2 bases from V and 6 bases from J, with 14 bases in between. The CDR3 runs 15 residues. CDR1 is KGHSH and CDR2 is LQKENI in the germline V gene. CDR3 nucleotide sequence: TGTGCCAGCTCACCAAGGGGCGGGTCGGGCAATGAGCAGTTCTTC. Protein sequence: CASSPRGGSGNEQFF.

This chain uses TRBV29-1 with TRBJ1-2; no clear D gene. The CDR3 runs 13 residues. V lost 4 bases to trimming and J lost 4 bases, with 13 bases between them. The germline V gene has CDR1 SQVTM and CDR2 ANQGSEA. The CDR3 bases are TGCAGCGTTGCGACCGAACGAAGCTATGGCTACACCTTC. Protein: CSVATERSYGYTF.

This sequence joins TRBV29-1 and TRBJ2-1, with TRBD2 matching 15 bases. The V segment lost 4 bases and the J segment 6 bases; nucleotides outside the gene matches: 7. Germline CDR1 is SQVTM and CDR2 is ANQGSEA. The CDR3 loop spans 16 amino acids. For the CDR3, the DNA is TGCAGCGTTGGCGGGACTAGCGGGAGGATGTCCAATGAGCAGTTCTTC. Translated, it gives CSVGGTSGRMSNEQFF.

The rearrangement joins TRBV15 to TRBJ2-7, with TRBD1 matching over 7 bases. The CDR3 runs 14 residues. CDR1 and CDR2 (germline): LNHNV, YYDKDF (reference sequence). After removal of 0 bases from V and 6 bases from J, the junction contained 5 bases not matched to a gene. CDR3 residues: CATSRDRTGGEQYF. The CDR3 nucleotides read TGTGCCACCAGCAGAGACCGGACAGGCGGCGAGCAGTACTTC.

This rearrangement joins TRBV6-1 to TRBJ2-3; the D is unclear. The germline gives CDR1 MNHNS, CDR2 SASEGT. The ends were cut back, 9 bases at V and 4 bases at J, with 14 bases in the middle. This CDR3 has 13 amino acids. CDR3 protein: CASGTSLADTQYF. The CDR3 nucleotides are TGTGCCAGTGGTACGTCTCTCGCAGATACGCAGTATTTT.